This TCR beta chain came from a study of blood T cell repertoires in COVID-19. At the level of the study: Specimens from acute and convalescent COVID-19 originated in the United States, Italy and Spain. T cells, B-cell-depleted T cells, or PBMCs provided the cDNA or gDNA that served as material.

As processed by the authors: Reference gene primer amplification gave nucleated cell count estimates. Libraries were prepared by immunoSEQ multiplex PCR; TCRdb keeps only in-frame clonotypes and omits some of them. Clone size and the V and J calls come from that table; the DNA yielded D and trimming. The data show roughly 100,000 clones, about 86% seen once. CDR3 size: 13 residues. Germline loops: CDR1 SQVTM, CDR2 ANQGSEA. With V trimmed by 4 bases and J by 8 bases, 6 bases remained unmatched. With respect to this clone: The identical CDR3 is also encoded by other nucleotide sequences in the sample.

Material for sequencing was peripheral blood. This TCR came from a man older than 75 with acute or convalescent COVID-19. The J gene is TRBJ2-2, the V gene TRBV29-1, with 8 bases that match TRBD1. The chain's CDR3 is CSVGQGASGELFF. The DNA of the CDR3 is TGCAGCGTTGGCCAGGGGGCAAGTGGGGAGCTGTTTTTT.